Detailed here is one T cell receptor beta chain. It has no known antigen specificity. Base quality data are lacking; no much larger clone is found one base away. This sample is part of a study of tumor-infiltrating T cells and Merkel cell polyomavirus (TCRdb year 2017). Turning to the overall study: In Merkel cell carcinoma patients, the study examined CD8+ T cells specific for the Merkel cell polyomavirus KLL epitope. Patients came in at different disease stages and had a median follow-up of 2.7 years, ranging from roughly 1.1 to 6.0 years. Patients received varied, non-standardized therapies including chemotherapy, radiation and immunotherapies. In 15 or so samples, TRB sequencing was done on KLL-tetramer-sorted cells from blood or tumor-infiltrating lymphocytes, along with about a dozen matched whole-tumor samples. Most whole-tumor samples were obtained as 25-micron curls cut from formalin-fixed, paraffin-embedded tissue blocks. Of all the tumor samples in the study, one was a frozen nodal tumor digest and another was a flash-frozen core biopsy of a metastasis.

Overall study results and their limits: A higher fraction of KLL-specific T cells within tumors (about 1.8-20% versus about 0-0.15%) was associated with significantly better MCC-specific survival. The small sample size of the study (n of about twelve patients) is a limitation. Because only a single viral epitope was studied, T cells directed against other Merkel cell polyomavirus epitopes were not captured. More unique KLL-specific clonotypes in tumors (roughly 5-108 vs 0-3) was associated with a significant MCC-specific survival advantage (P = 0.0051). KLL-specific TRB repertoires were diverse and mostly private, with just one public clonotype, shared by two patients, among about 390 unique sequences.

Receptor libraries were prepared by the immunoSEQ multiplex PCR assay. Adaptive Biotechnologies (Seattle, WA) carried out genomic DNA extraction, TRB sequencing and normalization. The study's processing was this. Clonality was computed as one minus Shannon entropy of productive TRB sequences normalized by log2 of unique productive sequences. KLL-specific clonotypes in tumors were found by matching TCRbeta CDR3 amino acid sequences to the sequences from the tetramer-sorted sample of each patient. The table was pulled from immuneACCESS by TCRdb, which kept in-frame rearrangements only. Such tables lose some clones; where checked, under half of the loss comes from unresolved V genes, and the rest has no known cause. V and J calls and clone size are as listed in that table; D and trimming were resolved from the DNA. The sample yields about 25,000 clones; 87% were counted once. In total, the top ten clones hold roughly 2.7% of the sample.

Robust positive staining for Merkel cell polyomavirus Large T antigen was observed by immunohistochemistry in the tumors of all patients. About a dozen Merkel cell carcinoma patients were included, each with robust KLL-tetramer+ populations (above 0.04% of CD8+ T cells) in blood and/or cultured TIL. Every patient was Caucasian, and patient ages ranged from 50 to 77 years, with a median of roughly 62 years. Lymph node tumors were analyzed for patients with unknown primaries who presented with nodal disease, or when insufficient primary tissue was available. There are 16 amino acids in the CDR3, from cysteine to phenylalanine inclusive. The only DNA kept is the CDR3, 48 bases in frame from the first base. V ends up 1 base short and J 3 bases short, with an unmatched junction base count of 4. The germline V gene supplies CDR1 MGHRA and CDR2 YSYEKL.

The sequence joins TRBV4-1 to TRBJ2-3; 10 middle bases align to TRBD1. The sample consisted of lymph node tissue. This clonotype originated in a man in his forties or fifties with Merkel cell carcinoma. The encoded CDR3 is CASSQVRDRGTDTQYF. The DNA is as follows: TGCGCCAGCAGCCAAGTTAGGGACAGGGGAACAGATACGCAGTATTTT.